The present entry profiles one TCR beta chain with its context. Its specificity is unknown. Trimming took off 1 base at V and 2 bases at J, with 6 bases between the two ends. This CDR3 region has 14 residues. Germline CDR1 reads SGHKS; CDR2 reads YYEKEE (reference sequence). The sample comes from a study of shared clonotypes between healthy human individuals. Study information: A couple of women and three men aged 18 to 49 made up the donors. CD8 memory received one plate per donor, CD8 naive two, CD4 memory three and CD4 naive three. Study outcomes and limitations: On the whole, naive subsets had larger estimated richness than memory subsets had. A few donors had around 5.5% of their naive CD4 clonotypes in common.

Measured with immunoSEQ multiplex PCR; TCRdb has only the in-frame clones, and not every one. The table has under 2.5 million clones, around 93% seen once. The sequence was collected from a man between 18 and 35 years old in good health. Some clones in this sample may be carry-over from other donors' samples. Sequencing input: naive CD4+ T cells from PBMCs. Subset of the sample: CD45RA+ positively selected. The J gene is TRBJ1-4, the V gene TRBV5-5; D remains ambiguous. Written as DNA, the CDR3 is TGTGCCAGCAGCTTGAGGCGTACTAATGAAAAACTGTTTTTT. This codes for CASSLRRTNEKLFF.